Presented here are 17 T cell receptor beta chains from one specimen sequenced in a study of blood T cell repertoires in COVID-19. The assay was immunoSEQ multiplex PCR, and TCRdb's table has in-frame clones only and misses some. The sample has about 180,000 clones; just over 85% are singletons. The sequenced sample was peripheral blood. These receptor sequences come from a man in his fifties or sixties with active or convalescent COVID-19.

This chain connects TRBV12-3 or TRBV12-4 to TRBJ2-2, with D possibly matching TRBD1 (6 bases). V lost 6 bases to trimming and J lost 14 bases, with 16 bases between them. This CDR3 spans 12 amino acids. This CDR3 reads CASRAGTRKLFF. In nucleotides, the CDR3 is TGTGCCAGCAGAGCCGGGACAAGGAAACTGTTTTTT.

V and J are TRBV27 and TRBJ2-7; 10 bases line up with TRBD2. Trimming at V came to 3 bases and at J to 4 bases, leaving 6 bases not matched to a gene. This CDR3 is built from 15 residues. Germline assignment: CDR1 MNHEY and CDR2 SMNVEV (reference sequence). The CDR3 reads CASSFQDSGRYEQYF. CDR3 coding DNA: TGTGCCAGCAGTTTCCAGGATAGCGGGAGGTACGAGCAGTACTTC.

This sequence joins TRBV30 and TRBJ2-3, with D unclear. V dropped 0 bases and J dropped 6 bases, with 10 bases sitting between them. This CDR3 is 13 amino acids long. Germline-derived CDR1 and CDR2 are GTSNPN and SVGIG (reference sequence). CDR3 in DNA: TGTGCCTGGAGTGTGGGTCCGAGGGATACGCAGTATTTT. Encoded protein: CAWSVGPRDTQYF.

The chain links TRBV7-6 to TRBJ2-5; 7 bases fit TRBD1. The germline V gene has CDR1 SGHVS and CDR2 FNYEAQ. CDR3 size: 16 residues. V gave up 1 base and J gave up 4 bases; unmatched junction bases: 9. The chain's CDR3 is CASSLGQGQRGETQYF. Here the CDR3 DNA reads TGTGCCAGCAGCTTAGGGCAGGGACAGAGGGGAGAGACCCAGTACTTC.

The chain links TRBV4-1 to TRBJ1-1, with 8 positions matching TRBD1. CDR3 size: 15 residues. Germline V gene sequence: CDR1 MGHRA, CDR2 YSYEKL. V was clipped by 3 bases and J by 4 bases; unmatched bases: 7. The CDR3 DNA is TGCGCCAGCAGCCAGGACCCAGGGGGCCCCACTGAAGCTTTCTTT. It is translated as CASSQDPGGPTEAFF.

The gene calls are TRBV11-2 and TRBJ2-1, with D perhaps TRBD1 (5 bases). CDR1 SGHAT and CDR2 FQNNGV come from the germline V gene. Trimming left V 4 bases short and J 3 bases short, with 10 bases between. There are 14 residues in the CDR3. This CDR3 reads CASSSDTFYNEQFF. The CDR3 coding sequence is TGTGCCAGCAGCTCGGACACTTTCTACAATGAGCAGTTCTTC.

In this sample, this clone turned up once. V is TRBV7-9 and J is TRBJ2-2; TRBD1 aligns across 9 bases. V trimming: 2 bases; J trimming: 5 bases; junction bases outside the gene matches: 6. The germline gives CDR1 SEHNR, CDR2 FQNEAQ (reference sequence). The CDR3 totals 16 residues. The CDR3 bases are TGTGCCAGCAGCTTAATCCGGACAGGGGCAACCGGGGAGCTGTTTTTT. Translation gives CASSLIRTGATGELFF. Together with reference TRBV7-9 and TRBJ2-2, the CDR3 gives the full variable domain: DTGVSQNPRHKITKRGQNVTFRCDPISEHNRLYWYRQTLGQGPEFLTYFQNEAQLEKSRLLSDRFSAERPKGSFSTLEIQRTEQGDSAMYLCASSLIRTGATGELFFGEGSRLTVL.

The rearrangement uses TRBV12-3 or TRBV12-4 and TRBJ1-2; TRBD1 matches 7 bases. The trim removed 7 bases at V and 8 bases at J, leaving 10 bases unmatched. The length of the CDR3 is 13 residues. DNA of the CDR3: TGTGCCAGCACTCTAACAGGGGTAAACGGCTACACCTTC. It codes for CASTLTGVNGYTF.

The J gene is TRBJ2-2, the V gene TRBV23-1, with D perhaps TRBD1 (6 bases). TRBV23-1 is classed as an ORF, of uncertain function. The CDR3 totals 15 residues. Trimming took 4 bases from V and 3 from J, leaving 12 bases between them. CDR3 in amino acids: CASSPDSVHTGELFF. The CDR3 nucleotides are TGCGCCAGCAGTCCGGACAGCGTACACACCGGGGAGCTGTTTTTT.

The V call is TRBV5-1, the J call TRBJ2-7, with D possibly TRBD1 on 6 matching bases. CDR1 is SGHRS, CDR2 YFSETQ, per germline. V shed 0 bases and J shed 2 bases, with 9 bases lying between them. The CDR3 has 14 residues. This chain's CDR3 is CASSLEPGAYEQYF. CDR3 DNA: TGCGCCAGCAGCTTGGAGCCAGGGGCCTACGAGCAGTACTTC.

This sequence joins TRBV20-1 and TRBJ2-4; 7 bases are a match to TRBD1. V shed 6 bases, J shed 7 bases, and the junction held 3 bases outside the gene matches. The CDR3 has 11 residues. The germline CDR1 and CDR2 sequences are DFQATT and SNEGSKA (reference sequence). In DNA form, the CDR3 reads TGCAGTGCACAACAGGGGAACATTCAGTACTTC. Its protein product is CSAQQGNIQYF.

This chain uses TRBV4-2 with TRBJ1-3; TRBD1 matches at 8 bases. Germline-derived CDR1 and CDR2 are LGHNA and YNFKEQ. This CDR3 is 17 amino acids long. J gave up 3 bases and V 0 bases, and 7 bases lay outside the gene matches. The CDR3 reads CASSQDLSGGYGNTIYF. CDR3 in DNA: TGTGCCAGCAGCCAAGATCTGTCAGGGGGCTATGGAAACACCATATATTTT.

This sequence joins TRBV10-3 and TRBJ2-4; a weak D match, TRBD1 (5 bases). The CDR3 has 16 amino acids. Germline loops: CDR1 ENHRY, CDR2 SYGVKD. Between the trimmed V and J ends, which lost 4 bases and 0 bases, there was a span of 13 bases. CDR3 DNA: TGTGCCATCAGTGGTGACAGACTTGTAGCCAAAAACATTCAGTACTTC. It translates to CAISGDRLVAKNIQYF.

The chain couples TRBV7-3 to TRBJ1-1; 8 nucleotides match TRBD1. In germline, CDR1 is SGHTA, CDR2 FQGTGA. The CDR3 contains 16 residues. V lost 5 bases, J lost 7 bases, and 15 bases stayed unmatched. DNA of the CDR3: TGTGCCAGCAGCCGAGGGTCCGGGACAGGAGTCGGTGAAGCTTTCTTT. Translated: CASSRGSGTGVGEAFF.

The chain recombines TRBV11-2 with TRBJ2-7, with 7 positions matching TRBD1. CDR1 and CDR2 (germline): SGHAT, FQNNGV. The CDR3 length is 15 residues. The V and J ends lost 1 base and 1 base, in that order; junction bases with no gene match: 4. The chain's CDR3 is CASSLVGTESYEQYF. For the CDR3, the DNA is TGTGCCAGCAGCTTAGTTGGGACAGAATCCTACGAGCAGTACTTC.

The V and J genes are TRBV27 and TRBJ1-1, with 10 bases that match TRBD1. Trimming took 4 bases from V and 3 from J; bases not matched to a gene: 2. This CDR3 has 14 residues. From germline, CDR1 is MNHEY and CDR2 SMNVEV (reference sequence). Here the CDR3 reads CASSWTGGDTEAFF. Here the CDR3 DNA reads TGTGCCAGCAGTTGGACAGGGGGGGACACTGAAGCTTTCTTT.

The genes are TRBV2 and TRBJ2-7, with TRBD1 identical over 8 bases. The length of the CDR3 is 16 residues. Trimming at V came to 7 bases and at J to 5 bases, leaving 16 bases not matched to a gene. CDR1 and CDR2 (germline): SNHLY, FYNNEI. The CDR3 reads CASNQNLRTGPDEQYF. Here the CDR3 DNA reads TGTGCCAGCAACCAAAACTTACGGACAGGGCCTGACGAGCAGTACTTC.